A selection of T cell receptor beta chains follows, all from one sample in a study of blood T cell repertoires in COVID-19. Generated by immunoSEQ multiplex PCR, the TCRdb table keeps only in-frame clones and is missing some. The table includes 250,000 or so clones, 84% detected once. The sample comprised peripheral blood. Receptor source: a man aged 40-49 years who had recovered from COVID-19. Both conserved end residues are part of each CDR3. D genes are given only for firm matches. Some rows mark clone size as missing; the rest say once, few, many or name a class of expanded clone.

v_gene	j_gene	len	abundance	d_gene	CDR3nt	CDR3aa
TRBV2	TRBJ1-2	11	-	-	TGTGCCAGCCATCTGGAGGAAGGCTACACCTTC	CASHLEEGYTF
TRBV7-2	TRBJ1-1	16	-	TRBD1	TGTGCCAGCAGCTTATACGGGACAGGGGGCCTCACTGAAGCTTTCTTT	CASSLYGTGGLTEAFF
TRBV29-1	TRBJ2-7	13	-	-	TGCAGCGCTCTAGGCCCAGGGAACTACGAGCAGTACTTC	CSALGPGNYEQYF
TRBV3-1/TRBV3-2	TRBJ2-7	15	few	-	TGTGCCAGCAGCCAAGACATGGGGCAGGCCTACGAGCAGTACTTC	CASSQDMGQAYEQYF
TRBV13	TRBJ2-5	14	few	TRBD1	TGTGCCAGCAGCTCGACAGGGGGCGGGGAGACCCAGTACTTC	CASSSTGGGETQYF
TRBV2	TRBJ2-1	14	-	TRBD2	TGTGCCAGCAGTGAGACTAGCAATGGCAATGAGCAGTTCTTC	CASSETSNGNEQFF
TRBV6-5	TRBJ1-2	12	-	TRBD1	TGTGCCAGCAGTTTGACAGGGTATGGCTACACCTTC	CASSLTGYGYTF
TRBV10-2	TRBJ2-5	15	few	-	TGCGCCAGCAGTGCCCTCTCAGGGGTAGGCGAGACCCAGTACTTC	CASSALSGVGETQYF
TRBV7-9	TRBJ2-5	17	-	-	TGTGCCAGCAGCTTAGTTCGGTACAGTGACAACCAAGAGACCCAGTACTTC	CASSLVRYSDNQETQYF
TRBV4-1	TRBJ2-2	15	-	-	TGCGCCAGCAGCCTCGGGCAGGGTCGTGCCGGGGAGCTGTTTTTT	CASSLGQGRAGELFF
TRBV7-8	TRBJ1-2	17	once	-	TGTGCCAGCAGCCGAGACAGGTACCCTGATTTGACCTATGGCTACACCTTC	CASSRDRYPDLTYGYTF
TRBV6-5	TRBJ2-1	15	-	-	TGTGCCAGCAGTTACGTGTCCCCCAACTACAATGAGCAGTTCTTC	CASSYVSPNYNEQFF
TRBV10-3	TRBJ1-5	14	-	TRBD1	TGTGCCATCAGTGGGGGGACAGCAAATCAGCCCCAGCATTTT	CAISGGTANQPQHF
TRBV20-1	TRBJ1-6	13	-	-	TGCAGTGCTAGTGGTCAGGGGAATTCACCCCTCCACTTT	CSASGQGNSPLHF
TRBV9	TRBJ2-2	16	-	TRBD2	TGTGCCAGCAGCGTGTCTAGCGGGACGAACACCGGGGAGCTGTTTTTT	CASSVSSGTNTGELFF
TRBV29-1	TRBJ2-5	14	-	-	TGCAGCGTTGGACGGAGGGGCCGGGGTGAGACCCAGTACTTC	CSVGRRGRGETQYF
TRBV19	TRBJ2-1	12	-	TRBD2	TGTGCCAGTGGACTAGCGGGAGGACAACAGTTCTTC	CASGLAGGQQFF
TRBV6-2/TRBV6-3	TRBJ1-5	15	-	-	TGTGCCAGCAGTTACACCGAAAGCGGTAATCAGCCCCAGCATTTT	CASSYTESGNQPQHF
TRBV7-2	TRBJ2-2	15	-	TRBD1	TGTGCCAGCAGCTCGGACAGGTGGAACACCGGGGAGCTGTTTTTT	CASSSDRWNTGELFF
TRBV15	TRBJ1-2	13	-	-	TGTGCCACCTCCCTAGGTTCTAACTATGGCTACACCTTC	CATSLGSNYGYTF
TRBV5-4	TRBJ2-7	15	-	TRBD1	TGTGCCAGCAGCCCACAGGGGGGATATCTGGGAGAGCAGTACTTC	CASSPQGGYLGEQYF
TRBV5-1	TRBJ2-1	15	-	-	TGCGCCAGCAGCCCCCGACAGGACTCCTACAATGAGCAGTTCTTC	CASSPRQDSYNEQFF
TRBV12-5	TRBJ2-7	18	-	TRBD1	TGTGCTAGTGGTTTGGTAAGACAGGGGTGGGGAAACTCCTACGAGCAGTACTTC	CASGLVRQGWGNSYEQYF
TRBV4-3	TRBJ1-1	16	-	TRBD1	TGCGCCAGCAGCCAAGATTTGGGACAGATGAACACTGAAGCTTTCTTT	CASSQDLGQMNTEAFF
TRBV12-3/TRBV12-4	TRBJ2-7	13	-	-	TGTGCCAGCAGACAGACAGGAGCCTACGAGCAGTACTTC	CASRQTGAYEQYF
TRBV7-6	TRBJ2-2	16	-	TRBD2	TGTGCCAGCAGCTCGCGGACTAGCGTCGACACCGGGGAGCTGTTTTTT	CASSSRTSVDTGELFF
TRBV4-3	TRBJ2-7	15	-	-	TGCGCCAGCAGCCAAGATAGAGGGCTGCTAGGCGAGCAGTACTTC	CASSQDRGLLGEQYF
TRBV7-2	TRBJ1-5	13	-	-	TGTGCCAGCAGCTTTAGAGAGGGTCAGCCCCAGCATTTT	CASSFREGQPQHF
TRBV7-9	TRBJ1-2	16	many	TRBD1	TGTGCCAGCAGCTCTTTGGACAGGGCCGCCTTGGGTGGCTACACCTTC	CASSSLDRAALGGYTF
TRBV7-6	TRBJ2-7	14	-	-	TGTGCCAGCAGCCCCCCCGGGACACACTACGAGCAGTACTTC	CASSPPGTHYEQYF
TRBV12-3/TRBV12-4	TRBJ2-5	12	-	TRBD1	TGTGCCAGCAGGGGACAGGGAGAGACCCAGTACTTC	CASRGQGETQYF